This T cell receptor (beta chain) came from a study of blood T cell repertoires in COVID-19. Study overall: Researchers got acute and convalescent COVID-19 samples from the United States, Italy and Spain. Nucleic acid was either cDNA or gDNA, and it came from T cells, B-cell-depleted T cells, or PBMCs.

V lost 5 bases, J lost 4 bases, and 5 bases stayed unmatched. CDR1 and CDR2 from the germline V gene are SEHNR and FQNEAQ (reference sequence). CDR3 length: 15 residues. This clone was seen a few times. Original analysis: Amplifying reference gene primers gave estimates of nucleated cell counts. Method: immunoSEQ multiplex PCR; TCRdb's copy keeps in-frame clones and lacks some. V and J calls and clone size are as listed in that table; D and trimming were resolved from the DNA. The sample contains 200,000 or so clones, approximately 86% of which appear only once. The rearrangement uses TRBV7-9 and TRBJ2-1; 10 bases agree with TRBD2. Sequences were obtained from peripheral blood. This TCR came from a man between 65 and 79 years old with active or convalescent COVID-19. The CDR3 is CASSRSGGFYNEQFF. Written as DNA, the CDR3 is TGTGCCAGCAGCCGTAGCGGGGGGTTTTACAATGAGCAGTTCTTC.